Below are 16 T cell receptor beta chains sequenced from a single sample in a study of shared clonotypes between healthy human individuals. Sequenced by immunoSEQ multiplex PCR; TCRdb stores in-frame clones only, minus some. The table records fewer than 3 million clones, around 92% of them present only once. The sequencing sample was made of naive CD4+ T cells from PBMCs. Subset reported: CD45RA+ positively selected. The receptors were sampled from a man between 18 and 35 years old in good health. Some clones in this sample may be carry-over from other donors' samples.

In regard to this clone: In the same sample, other DNA sequences code for this CDR3. The rearrangement uses TRBV6-5 and TRBJ2-7; D not resolved. CDR3 size: 11 residues. Germline V gene data show CDR1 as MNHEY and CDR2 as SVGAGI. V lost 0 bases, J lost 7 bases, and 4 bases lay in between. The CDR3 nucleotides are TGTGCCAGCAGTTACTCAGGGGAGCAGTACTTC. It yields the protein CASSYSGEQYF.

This clone showed up just once. V and J are TRBV2 and TRBJ2-1; D is unresolved. Trimming left V 8 bases short and J 0 bases short, with 8 bases between. The CDR3 loop spans 13 amino acids. Germline CDR1 SNHLY, CDR2 FYNNEI. Here the CDR3 reads CASDTSSYNEQFF. Written as DNA, the CDR3 is TGTGCCAGCGATACAAGCTCCTACAATGAGCAGTTCTTC.

The rearrangement joins TRBV7-2 to TRBJ2-7; 10 nucleotides align to TRBD2. This CDR3 has 16 amino acids. Germline CDR1 SGHTA, CDR2 FQGNSA. The J segment lost 3 bases and the V segment lost 1 base, leaving 6 bases of the junction unmatched. CDR3 sequence reads: CASSLGRSGRGYEQYF. For the CDR3, the DNA is TGTGCCAGCAGCTTAGGCCGGAGCGGGAGGGGCTACGAGCAGTACTTC.

The V call is TRBV10-1, the J call TRBJ2-7, with D perhaps matching TRBD2 (6 bases). CDR1 WNHNN and CDR2 SYGVQD come from the germline V gene (reference sequence). This CDR3 has 15 amino acids. V shed 0 bases and J shed 3 bases, with 12 bases lying between them. The CDR3 protein is CASSESGGGGYEQYF. DNA of the CDR3: TGCGCCAGCAGTGAGTCGGGGGGTGGCGGCTACGAGCAGTACTTC.

This clone was detected only once. The chain couples TRBV5-4 to TRBJ2-7; 10 bases are a match to TRBD1. The CDR3 length is 16 residues. V lost 0 bases and J lost 5; bases outside the gene matches: 8. Germline V gene data show CDR1 as SGHNT and CDR2 as YYREEE (reference sequence). The CDR3 bases are TGTGCCAGCAGCTTGGGAGGGACAGGGGATCTCGACGAGCAGTACTTC. It is translated as CASSLGGTGDLDEQYF.

This clone was seen just once. The rearrangement joins TRBV9 to TRBJ2-1; no reliable D call. The ends were cut back, 0 bases at V and 0 bases at J, with 13 bases in the middle. This CDR3 has 17 amino acids. The germline V gene encodes CDR1 SGDLS and CDR2 YYNGEE. The CDR3 spells CASSVVSSASSYNEQFF. CDR3 sequence (DNA): TGTGCCAGCAGCGTAGTATCAAGCGCAAGCTCCTACAATGAGCAGTTCTTC.

On this clone itself: The identical CDR3 is also encoded by other nucleotide sequences in the sample. The V gene is TRBV5-1, the J gene TRBJ1-1, with TRBD1 matching 9 bases. Germline loops: CDR1 SGHRS, CDR2 YFSETQ. Losses at the gene ends were 4 bases for V and 4 bases for J; bases not matched to a gene: 5. This CDR3 has 14 residues. DNA for the CDR3: TGCGCCAGCAGCCCCGGGACAGGGAGCACTGAAGCTTTCTTT. Encoded protein: CASSPGTGSTEAFF.

A single count supports this clone. The V call is TRBV6-1, the J call TRBJ2-1; TRBD2 agrees at 10 bases. V lost 2 bases to trimming and J lost 4 bases; unmatched junction nucleotides: 8. Per the germline V gene, CDR1 is MNHNS and CDR2 is SASEGT. This CDR3 has 17 residues. CDR3 protein: CASSEWASGSRYNEQFF. The CDR3 DNA sequence: TGTGCCAGCAGTGAATGGGCTAGCGGGAGTAGGTACAATGAGCAGTTCTTC.

V usage is TRBV11-3 and J usage is TRBJ2-3; a possible D gene is TRBD2 (6 bases). This CDR3 is 14 amino acids long. Germline loops: CDR1 SGHNT, CDR2 YENEEA. V gave up 5 bases and J gave up 2 bases, with 11 bases separating them. CDR3 DNA sequence: TGTGCCAGCAGCCGGGACTCTCTCACAGATACGCAGTATTTT. Translation: CASSRDSLTDTQYF.

V and J are TRBV12-5 and TRBJ2-1; 8 nucleotides align to TRBD1. This CDR3 is built from 15 residues. V lost 6 bases and J lost 6; bases outside the gene matches: 10. Germline assignment: CDR1 LGHNT and CDR2 FRNRAP. CDR3 sequence: CASGSGTGGFNEQFF. Written as DNA, the CDR3 is TGTGCTAGTGGCTCCGGGACAGGAGGTTTCAATGAGCAGTTCTTC.

Concerning this clone itself: Other DNA sequences from this sample encode an identical CDR3 as well. The chain links TRBV27 to TRBJ2-2; D is possibly TRBD1 (5 bases). The CDR3 is made up of 14 amino acids. V was trimmed by 0 bases and J by 5 bases, leaving 7 bases between them. Per germline, CDR1 MNHEY and CDR2 SMNVEV (reference sequence). The chain's CDR3 is CASSLSGVTGELFF. CDR3 nucleotides: TGTGCCAGCAGTTTATCAGGGGTGACCGGGGAGCTGTTTTTT.

The chain is built from TRBV19 and TRBJ1-2; D is perhaps TRBD1 (5 bases). CDR3 size: 15 residues. From germline, CDR1 is LNHDA and CDR2 SQIVND (reference sequence). Between the trimmed V and J ends, which lost 0 bases and 8 bases, there was a span of 16 bases. This CDR3 reads CASSIDPQGKSGYTF. The CDR3 DNA follows: TGTGCCAGTAGTATAGACCCGCAGGGCAAAAGCGGCTACACCTTC.

The chain employs TRBV7-8 and TRBJ2-1; no firm D call. Deletions cut 4 bases from V and 4 bases from J, with 20 bases between. From germline, CDR1 is SGHVS and CDR2 FQNEAQ. This CDR3 has 17 amino acids. The CDR3 DNA follows: TGTGCCAGCAGCTCGTTACTGGCCTCGAGAGGTTACAATGAGCAGTTCTTC. This translates into CASSSLLASRGYNEQFF.

With regard to this clone: This CDR3 is also generated by other DNA sequences in the sample. The rearrangement joins TRBV19 to TRBJ1-5; no reliable D call. This CDR3 has 15 amino acids. Germline V gives CDR1 LNHDA, CDR2 SQIVND (reference sequence). V lost 1 base to trimming and J lost 0 bases, with 7 bases between them. The CDR3 protein is CASSIGRYSNQPQHF. In nucleotides, the CDR3 is TGTGCCAGTAGTATAGGCCGTTATAGCAATCAGCCCCAGCATTTT.

The CDR3 protein is CASSIRAGVGEQYF. CDR3 in DNA: TGTGCCAGTAGTATACGGGCAGGGGTAGGCGAGCAGTACTTC. The J gene is TRBJ2-7, the V gene TRBV19, with D perhaps matching TRBD1 (6 bases). The CDR3 extends over 14 amino acids. Per germline, CDR1 LNHDA and CDR2 SQIVND (reference sequence). V gave up 2 bases and J gave up 6 bases, with 14 bases separating them.

The chain is built from TRBV5-1 and TRBJ2-7; 14 bases are a match to TRBD2. Germline CDR1 is SGHRS and CDR2 is YFSETQ. The CDR3 runs 15 residues. The J segment lost 6 bases and the V segment lost 4 bases, leaving 6 bases of the junction unmatched. The CDR3 loop reads CASSIGTSGSSEQYF. The CDR3 DNA sequence: TGCGCCAGCAGCATCGGGACTAGCGGGAGTAGCGAGCAGTACTTC.